A selection of T cell receptor beta chains follows, all from one sample in a study of radiotherapy plus CTLA-4 blockade in lung cancer. The method was immunoSEQ multiplex PCR; TCRdb's version includes in-frame clones alone and lacks a portion of them. The sample includes under 110,000 clones, about 85% seen only once; the top ten take about 2.2%. Sequenced here: peripheral blood, sampled from a patient treated with radiotherapy plus ipilimumab. Source of these receptors: a human donor with non-small cell lung cancer that progressed on radiotherapy plus ipilimumab. Some clones in this sample may be carry-over from other donors' samples. Both conserved end residues are part of each CDR3. A D gene is named only where the DNA matches it firmly. Some rows have no size entry. The others give once, few or many, or a class for an expanded clone.

d_call clone_size j_call v_call cdr3_nt cdr3_aa
. . TRBJ1-3 TRBV20-1 TGCAGTGCCAGTGGGCGAAACACCATATATTTT CSASGRNTIYF
. . TRBJ2-7 TRBV11-1 TGTGCCAGCAGCTTAAGCCCCCGGGACGGTACCTACGAGCAGTACTTC CASSLSPRDGTYEQYF
. . TRBJ1-4 TRBV12-5 TGTGCTAGTGCGCGGACACAGGATGAAAAACTGTTTTTT CASARTQDEKLFF
. . TRBJ1-5 TRBV7-2 TGTGCCAGCAGCTTACTCGCCGGTCCCCAGCATTTT CASSLLAGPQHF
. . TRBJ2-6 TRBV4-2 TGTGCCAGCAGCCAAGATACGGGGTTTGGGGCCAACGTCCTGACTTTC CASSQDTGFGANVLTF
. . TRBJ1-5 TRBV18 TGTGCCAGCCGACCCCAGGGAAATAGCAATCAGCCCCAGCATTTT CASRPQGNSNQPQHF
TRBD2 . TRBJ2-7 TRBV28 TGTGCCAGCAGTATCCTTGGGGGGGTCTACTTC CASSILGGVYF
. . TRBJ2-7 TRBV18 TGTGCCAGCTCACCAGGGCCGGGCCCAGGGATCCACGAGCAGTACTTC CASSPGPGPGIHEQYF
. . TRBJ1-2 TRBV11-2 TGTGCCAGCAGCTTAGGGGGGGTCTATGGCTACACCTTC CASSLGGVYGYTF
. . TRBJ1-1 TRBV28 TGTGCCAGCAGTTTGACGAGGAACACTGAAGCTTTCTTT CASSLTRNTEAFF
. . TRBJ2-2 TRBV23-1 TGCGCCAGCAGTCAGTGTCCCGGGCCCGGGGAGCTGTTTTTT CASSQCPGPGELFF
. . TRBJ2-5 TRBV21-1 TGTGCCAGCAGCTCCCTCGAGGGCATTTTCCCCGTGGAGACCCAGTACTTC CASSSLEGIFPVETQYF
TRBD2 . TRBJ2-5 TRBV11-3 TGTGCCAGCAGCTTGCGGGGGGGCACGCGGGAGACCCAGTACTTC CASSLRGGTRETQYF
. once TRBJ1-5 TRBV6-1 TGTGCCAGTTCGACAGACAATAGCAATCAGCCCCAGCATTTT CASSTDNSNQPQHF
. . TRBJ1-6 TRBV6-1 TGTGCCAGCAGTGTGACGGTAAATTCACCCCTCCACTTT CASSVTVNSPLHF
TRBD2 . TRBJ2-7 TRBV16 TGTGCCAGCAGCCCCCAATGGGGGGGCGAGCAGTACTTC CASSPQWGGEQYF
TRBD1 . TRBJ1-2 TRBV5-1 TGCGCCAGCAGCTTAAAGACCGACAGGGGCCTCTATGGCTACACCTTC CASSLKTDRGLYGYTF
TRBD1 . TRBJ1-6 TRBV7-2 TGTGCCAGCAGTTCCGGGACAGGGCTCACCCTCCACTTT CASSSGTGLTLHF